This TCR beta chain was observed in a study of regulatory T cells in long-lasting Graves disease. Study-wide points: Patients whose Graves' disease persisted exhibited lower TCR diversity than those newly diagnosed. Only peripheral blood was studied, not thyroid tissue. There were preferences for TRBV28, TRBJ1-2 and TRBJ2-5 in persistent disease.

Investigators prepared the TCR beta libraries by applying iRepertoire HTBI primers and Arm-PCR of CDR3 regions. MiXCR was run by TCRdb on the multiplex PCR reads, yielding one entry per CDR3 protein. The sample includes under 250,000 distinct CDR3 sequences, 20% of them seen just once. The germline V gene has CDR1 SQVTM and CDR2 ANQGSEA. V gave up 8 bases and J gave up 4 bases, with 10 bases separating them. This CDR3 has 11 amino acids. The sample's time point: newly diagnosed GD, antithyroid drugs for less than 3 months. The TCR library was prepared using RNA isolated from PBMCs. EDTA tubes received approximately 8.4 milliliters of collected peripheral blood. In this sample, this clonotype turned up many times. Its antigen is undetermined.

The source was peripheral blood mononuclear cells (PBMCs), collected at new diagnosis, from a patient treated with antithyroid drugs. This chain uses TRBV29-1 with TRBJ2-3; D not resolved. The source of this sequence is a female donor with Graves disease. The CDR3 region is CSIGPADTQYF. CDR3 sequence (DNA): TGCAGCATAGGACCCGCAGATACGCAGTATTTT.